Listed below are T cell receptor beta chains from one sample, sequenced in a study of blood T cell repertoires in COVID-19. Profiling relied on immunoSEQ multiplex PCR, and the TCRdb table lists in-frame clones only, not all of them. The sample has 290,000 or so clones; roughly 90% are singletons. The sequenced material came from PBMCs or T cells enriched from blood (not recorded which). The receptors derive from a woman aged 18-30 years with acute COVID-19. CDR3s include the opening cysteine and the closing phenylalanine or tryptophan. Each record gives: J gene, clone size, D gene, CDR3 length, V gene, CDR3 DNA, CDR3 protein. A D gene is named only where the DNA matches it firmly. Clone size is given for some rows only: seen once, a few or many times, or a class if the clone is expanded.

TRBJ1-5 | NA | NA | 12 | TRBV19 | TGTGCCAGTAGGCCCCTGGGGGGGCTTAAGCATTTT | CASRPLGGLKHF
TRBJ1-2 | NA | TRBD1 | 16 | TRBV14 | TGTGCCAGCAGCCCCTCCGGGACAGGGACTAACTATGGCTACACCTTC | CASSPSGTGTNYGYTF
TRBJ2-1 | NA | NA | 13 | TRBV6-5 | TGTGCCAGCAGTACGGGGGGCTTTTTCGAGCAGTTCTTC | CASSTGGFFEQFF
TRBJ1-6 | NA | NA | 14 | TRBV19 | TGTGCCAGTAGTCCCCGGGTGGACAGCTCACCCCTCCACTTT | CASSPRVDSSPLHF
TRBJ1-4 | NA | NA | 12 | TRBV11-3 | TGTGCCAGCAGCTTAGTAGATGAAAAACTGTTTTTT | CASSLVDEKLFF
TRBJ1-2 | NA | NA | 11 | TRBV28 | TGTGCCAGCAGCCTTAACTATGGCTACACCTTC | CASSLNYGYTF
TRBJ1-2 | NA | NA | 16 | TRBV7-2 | TGTGCCAGCAGCTTAGAGTGGTCCGGGGAAAGAGGTGGCTACACCTTC | CASSLEWSGERGGYTF
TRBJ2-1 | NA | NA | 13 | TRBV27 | TGTGCCAGCTTTACGGGAGCGCACAATGAGCAGTTCTTC | CASFTGAHNEQFF
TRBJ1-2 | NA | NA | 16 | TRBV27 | TGTGCCAGCAGTTCCCTCGGAGGGATAAGTGACTATGGCTACACCTTC | CASSSLGGISDYGYTF
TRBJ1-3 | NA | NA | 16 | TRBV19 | TGTGCCAGCAACTCGGGAAGCTCCGGCTCTGGAAACACCATATATTTT | CASNSGSSGSGNTIYF
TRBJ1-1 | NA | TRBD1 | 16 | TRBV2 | TGTGCCAGCAGTCCGGGACAGGCAAGGATGAACACTGAAGCTTTCTTT | CASSPGQARMNTEAFF
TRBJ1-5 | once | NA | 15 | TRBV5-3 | TGTGCCAGAAGCCTACACTCGGCAGAGGCTCAGCCCCAGCATTTT | CARSLHSAEAQPQHF
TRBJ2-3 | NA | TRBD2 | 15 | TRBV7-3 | TGTGCCAGCAGCTTTAGCGGGACCGGCACAGATACGCAGTATTTT | CASSFSGTGTDTQYF
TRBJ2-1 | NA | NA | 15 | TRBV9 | TGTGCCAGCAGCGTAGGGGACTCCGGTCCCTATGAGCAGTTCTTC | CASSVGDSGPYEQFF
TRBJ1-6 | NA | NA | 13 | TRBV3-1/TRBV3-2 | TGTGCCAGCAGCCAGCGGTATAATTCACCCCTCCACTTT | CASSQRYNSPLHF
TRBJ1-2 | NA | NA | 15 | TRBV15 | TGTGCCACCAGCAGAGGCCAAGGGGCTAACTATGGCTACACCTTC | CATSRGQGANYGYTF
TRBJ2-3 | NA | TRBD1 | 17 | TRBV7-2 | TGTGCCAGCAGCTCCAAGGGGAACAGGGGGCTGGAAGATACGCAGTATTTT | CASSSKGNRGLEDTQYF
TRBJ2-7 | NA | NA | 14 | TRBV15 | TGTGCCACCAGCAGAGGGGCGGGAACGAGCGAGCAGTACTTC | CATSRGAGTSEQYF
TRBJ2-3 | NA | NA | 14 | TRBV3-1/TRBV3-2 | TGTGCCAGCAGCCAAGTTTCCTACACAGATACGCAGTATTTT | CASSQVSYTDTQYF
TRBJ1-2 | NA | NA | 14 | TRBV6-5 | TGTGCCAGCAGTTACTCGGACAGCAGCTATGGCTACACCTTC | CASSYSDSSYGYTF
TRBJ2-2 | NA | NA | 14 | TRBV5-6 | TGTGCCAGCAGCTTGCAGGGTACCACCGGGGAGCTGTTTTTT | CASSLQGTTGELFF
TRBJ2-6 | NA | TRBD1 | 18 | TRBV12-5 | TGTGCTAGTGGTTTGGTTAGAGGGACAGGGAGCGGGGCCAACGTCCTGACTTTC | CASGLVRGTGSGANVLTF
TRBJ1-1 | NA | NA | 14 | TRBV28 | TGTGCCAGCAGTTTAAGCCAATCCGCCACTGAAGCTTTCTTT | CASSLSQSATEAFF
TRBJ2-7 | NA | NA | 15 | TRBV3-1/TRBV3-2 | TGTGCCAGCAGCCAAGATGAGGTCAGGGGACGCGAGCAGTACTTC | CASSQDEVRGREQYF
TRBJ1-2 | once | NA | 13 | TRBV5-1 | TGCGCCAGCAGCCCGGGACAATCGGATGGCTACACCTTC | CASSPGQSDGYTF
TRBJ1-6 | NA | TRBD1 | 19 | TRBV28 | TGTGCCAGCAGTTTTTCATCCGGGACAGGGGGCGCGGGTAATTCACCCCTCCACTTT | CASSFSSGTGGAGNSPLHF
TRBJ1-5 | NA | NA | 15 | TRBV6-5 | TGTGCCAGCGTTCCAATTACAGGGCGCGGACAGCCCCAGCATTTT | CASVPITGRGQPQHF
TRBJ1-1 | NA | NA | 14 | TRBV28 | TGTGCCAGCAGCCCCCTGGGGGGGAACACTGAAGCTTTCTTT | CASSPLGGNTEAFF
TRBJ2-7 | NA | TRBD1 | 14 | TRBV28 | TGTGCCAGCAACTTTCGGGACAGGGCCGTGGAGCAGTACTTC | CASNFRDRAVEQYF
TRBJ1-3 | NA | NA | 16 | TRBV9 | TGTGCCAGCAGCGACCCGGACTGGATCTCTGGAAACACCATATATTTT | CASSDPDWISGNTIYF
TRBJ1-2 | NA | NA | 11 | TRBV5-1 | TGCGCCAGCACTCAGGGCTATGGCTACACCTTC | CASTQGYGYTF
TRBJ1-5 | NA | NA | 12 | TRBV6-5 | TGTGCCAGCAGTCCTGCCAGTCAAGCCCAGCATTTT | CASSPASQAQHF
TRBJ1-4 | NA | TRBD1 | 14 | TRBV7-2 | TGTGCCAGCAGCCTACAGGGGGATAATGAAAAACTGTTTTTT | CASSLQGDNEKLFF
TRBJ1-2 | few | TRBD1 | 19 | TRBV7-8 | TGTGCCAGCAGCCCATACGTTATTCCTACAGGGGCCGCCTACTATGGCTACACCTTC | CASSPYVIPTGAAYYGYTF
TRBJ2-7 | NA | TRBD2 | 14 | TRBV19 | TGTGCCAGTAGTGCAACTAGCGCAACCTACGAGCAGTACTTC | CASSATSATYEQYF
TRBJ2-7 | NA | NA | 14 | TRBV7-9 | TGTGCCAGCAGCTTAACCGGGGAAACCTACGAGCAGTACTTC | CASSLTGETYEQYF
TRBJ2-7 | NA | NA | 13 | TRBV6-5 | TGTGCCAGCAGTCGGACTTGGGCCTACGAGCAGTACTTC | CASSRTWAYEQYF
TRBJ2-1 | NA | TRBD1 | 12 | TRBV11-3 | TGTGCCAGCAGTCCAGGGGGAAGTGAGCAGTTCTTC | CASSPGGSEQFF
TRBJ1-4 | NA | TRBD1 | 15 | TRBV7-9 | TGTGCCAGCAGCTTCCCACAGGGGGCCGGGGAAAAACTGTTTTTT | CASSFPQGAGEKLFF
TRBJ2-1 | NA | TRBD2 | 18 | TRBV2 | TGTGCCAGCAGTTATCCCGGACAGGGACTAGCGGTTTACAATGAGCAGTTCTTC | CASSYPGQGLAVYNEQFF
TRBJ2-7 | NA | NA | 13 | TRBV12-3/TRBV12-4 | TGTGCCAGCAGTTACAGGGGGGGCTACGAGCAGTACTTC | CASSYRGGYEQYF
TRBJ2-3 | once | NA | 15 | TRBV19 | TGTGCCAGTAGTATCTACCTCGGTAGCACAGATACGCAGTATTTT | CASSIYLGSTDTQYF
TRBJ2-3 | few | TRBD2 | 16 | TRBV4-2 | TGTGCCAGCAGCCAAGAGACTAGCGGGACCGGGGATACGCAGTATTTT | CASSQETSGTGDTQYF
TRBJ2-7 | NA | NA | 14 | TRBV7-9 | TGTGCCAGCAGCTTAGCCGGACAGATGTACGAGCAGTACTTC | CASSLAGQMYEQYF
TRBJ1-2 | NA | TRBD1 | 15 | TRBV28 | TGTGCCAGCAGTTCCAGAAGACAGGGGAACTATGGCTACACCTTC | CASSSRRQGNYGYTF
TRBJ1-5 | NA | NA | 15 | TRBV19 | TGTGCCAGTAATGAGCAATCACGGGGCAATCAGCCCCAGCATTTT | CASNEQSRGNQPQHF
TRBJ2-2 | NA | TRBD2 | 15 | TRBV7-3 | TGTGCCAGCAGCCCGAGGAGCGGGGAACCGCGGGAGCTGTTTTTT | CASSPRSGEPRELFF
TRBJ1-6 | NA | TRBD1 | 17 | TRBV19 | TGTGCCAGTCGCTGGGGTCGACAGGGGGATTTGAATTCACCCCTCCACTTT | CASRWGRQGDLNSPLHF
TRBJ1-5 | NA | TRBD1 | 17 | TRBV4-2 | TGTGCCAGCAGCCAAGAAACCGGGACAGGGCATAGTCAGCCCCAGCATTTT | CASSQETGTGHSQPQHF
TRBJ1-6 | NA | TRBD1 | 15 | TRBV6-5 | TGTGCCAGCAGTTATAGGGGACAGTATAATTCACCCCTCCACTTT | CASSYRGQYNSPLHF
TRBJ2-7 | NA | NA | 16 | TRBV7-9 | TGTGCCAGCAGCTTGAGAGGAAGTCCGAACTCCTACGAGCAGTACTTC | CASSLRGSPNSYEQYF
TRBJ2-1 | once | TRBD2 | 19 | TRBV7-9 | TGTGCCAGCAGCTTAGCGTCGGTGACTAGCGGTTACTCCTACAATGAGCAGTTCTTC | CASSLASVTSGYSYNEQFF